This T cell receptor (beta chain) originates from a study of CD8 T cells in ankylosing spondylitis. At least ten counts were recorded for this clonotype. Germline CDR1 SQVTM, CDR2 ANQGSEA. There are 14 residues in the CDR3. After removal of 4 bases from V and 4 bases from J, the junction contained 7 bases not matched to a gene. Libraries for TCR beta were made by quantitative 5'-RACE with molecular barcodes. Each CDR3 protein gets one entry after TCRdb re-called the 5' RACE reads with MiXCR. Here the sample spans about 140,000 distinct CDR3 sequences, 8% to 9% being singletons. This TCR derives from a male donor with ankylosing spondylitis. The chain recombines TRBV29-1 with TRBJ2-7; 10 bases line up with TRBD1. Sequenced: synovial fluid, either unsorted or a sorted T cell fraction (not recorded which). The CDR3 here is CSVVGQGGYYEQYF. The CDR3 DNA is TGCAGCGTTGTTGGACAGGGGGGATATTACGAGCAGTACTTC.